This T cell receptor beta chain was obtained from a study of patients with pleural tuberculosis (dated by TCRdb to between 2013 and 2015). Relative to germline, V is missing 5 bases and J is missing 4 bases, with 8 bases of the junction outside any gene match. The CDR3 has 14 amino acids, counting the end cysteine and phenylalanine. Only the CDR3 region is kept as DNA, spanning 42 bases read in frame from base 1. Via the germline V gene, CDR1 is SGHDT and CDR2 YYEEEE. This clonotype was seen a few times. What antigen it recognizes has not been identified. Base qualities are missing; no much larger clone stands one base away. Sequencer: Illumina Genome Analyzer IIx. TCRdb applied fastp at Q25 and MiXCR to the public reads, then kept only in-frame beta chains. Each CDR3 protein gets just one entry, which takes the most common genes and DNA from the rows behind it. The sample includes under 65,000 distinct CDR3 sequences, with around 7% observed a single time. The ten largest clones capture 15% to 20% of the sample.

This clonotype was sampled from a human donor with pleural tuberculosis. The chain uses TRBV5-6 and TRBJ1-2, with 7 bases aligning to TRBD1. This receptor has the CDR3 CASSTGQIGYGYTF. The nucleotide sequence is given as TGTGCCAGCAGTACGGGACAGATAGGCTATGGCTACACCTTC.